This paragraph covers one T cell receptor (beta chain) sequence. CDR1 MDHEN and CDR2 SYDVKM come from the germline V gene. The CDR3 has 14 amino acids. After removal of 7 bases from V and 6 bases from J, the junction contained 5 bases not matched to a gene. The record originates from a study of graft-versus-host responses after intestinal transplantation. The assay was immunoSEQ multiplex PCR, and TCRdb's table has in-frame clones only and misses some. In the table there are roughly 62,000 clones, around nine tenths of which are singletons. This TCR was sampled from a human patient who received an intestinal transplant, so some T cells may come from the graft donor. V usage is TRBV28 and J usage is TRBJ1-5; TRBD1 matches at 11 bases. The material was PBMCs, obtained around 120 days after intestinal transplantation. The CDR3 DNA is TGTGCCAGCATTGCCGGGACAGGGGGTCAGCCCCAGCATTTT. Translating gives CASIAGTGGQPQHF. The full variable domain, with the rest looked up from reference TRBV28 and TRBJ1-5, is DVKVTQSSRYLVKRTGEKVFLECVQDMDHENMFWYRQDPGLGLRLIYFSYDVKMKEKGDIPEGYSVSREKKERFSLILESASTNQTSMYLCASIAGTGGQPQHFGDGTRLSIL.